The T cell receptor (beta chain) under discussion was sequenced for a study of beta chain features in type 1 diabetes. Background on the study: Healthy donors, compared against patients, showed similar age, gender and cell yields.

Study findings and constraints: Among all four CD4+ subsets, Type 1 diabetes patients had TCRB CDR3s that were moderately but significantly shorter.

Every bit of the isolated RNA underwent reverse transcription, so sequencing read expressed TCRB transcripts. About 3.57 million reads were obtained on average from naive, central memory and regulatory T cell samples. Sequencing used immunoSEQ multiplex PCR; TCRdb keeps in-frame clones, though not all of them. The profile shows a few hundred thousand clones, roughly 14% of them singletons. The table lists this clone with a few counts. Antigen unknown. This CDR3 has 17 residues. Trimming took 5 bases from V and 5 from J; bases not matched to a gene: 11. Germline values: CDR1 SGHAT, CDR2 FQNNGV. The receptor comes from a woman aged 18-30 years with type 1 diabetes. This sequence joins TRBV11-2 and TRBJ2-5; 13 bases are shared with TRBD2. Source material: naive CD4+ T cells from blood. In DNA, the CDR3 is TGTGCCAGCAGCGGGCCAGAGGGACTAGCGGGATGGGAGACCCAGTACTTC. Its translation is CASSGPEGLAGWETQYF.